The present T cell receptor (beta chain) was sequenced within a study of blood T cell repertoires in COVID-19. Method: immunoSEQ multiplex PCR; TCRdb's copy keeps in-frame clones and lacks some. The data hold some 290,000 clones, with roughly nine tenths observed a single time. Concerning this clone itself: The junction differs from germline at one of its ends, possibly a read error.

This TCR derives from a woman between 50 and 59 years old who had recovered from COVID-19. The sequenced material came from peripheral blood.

The CDR3 protein is CASSEPGTGVKWF. The CDR3 region has the DNA TGCGCCAGCAGTGAGCCAGGGACAGGGGTAAAGTGGTTT. The chain has TRBV10-2 and TRBJ1-1; 10 positions match TRBD1. Germline lookup yields CDR1 WSHSY and CDR2 SAAADI. CDR3 size: 13 residues.